These 14 T cell receptor beta chains were sequenced from one sample in a study of blood T cell repertoires in COVID-19. Clones were sequenced by immunoSEQ multiplex PCR, and TCRdb holds only the in-frame ones, with some missing. The table has around 200,000 clones, about 88% seen once. The sequenced sample was PBMCs or T cells enriched from blood (not recorded which). The receptors derive from a woman in her 30s who had recovered from COVID-19.

The chain carries TRBV5-1 and TRBJ2-7, with 8 bases that match TRBD1. CDR1 SGHRS and CDR2 YFSETQ come from the germline V gene. There are 15 residues in the CDR3. V shed 0 bases, J shed 3 bases, and the junction held 5 bases outside the gene matches. The CDR3 protein is CASSLVDDRGYEQYF. CDR3 DNA: TGCGCCAGCAGCTTGGTTGACGACAGGGGCTACGAGCAGTACTTC. Using reference TRBV5-1 and TRBJ2-7 for the parts outside the CDR3, the full variable domain is KAGVTQTPRYLIKTRGQQVTLSCSPISGHRSVSWYQQTPGQGLQFLFEYFSETQRNKGNFPGRFSGRQFSNSRSEMNVSTLELGDSALYLCASSLVDDRGYEQYFGPGTRLTVT.

This rearrangement joins TRBV5-1 to TRBJ1-1, with D possibly matching TRBD1 (6 bases). Trimming stripped 0 bases from V and 1 base from J, with 10 bases between. CDR3 length equals 15 residues. From germline, CDR1 is SGHRS and CDR2 YFSETQ. As DNA, the CDR3 is TGCGCCAGCAGCTTGGTGGCGGGGGCGAACACTGAAGCTTTCTTT. As protein: CASSLVAGANTEAFF.

The J gene is TRBJ1-6, the V gene TRBV18; 9 bases agree with TRBD1. This CDR3 spans 16 amino acids. Germline assignment: CDR1 KGHSH and CDR2 LQKENI. V gave up 6 bases and J gave up 0 bases; unmatched junction bases: 3. CDR3 amino acids: CASSGQGRSYNSPLHF. For the CDR3, the DNA is TGTGCCAGCTCCGGACAGGGGCGCTCCTATAATTCACCCCTCCACTTT. The complete variable domain, with remaining parts taken from reference TRBV18 and TRBJ1-6, reads NAGVMQNPRHLVRRRGQEARLRCSPMKGHSHVYWYRQLPEEGLKFMVYLQKENIIDESGMPKERFSAEFPKEGPSILRIQQVVRGDSAAYFCASSGQGRSYNSPLHFGNGTRLTVT.

The CDR3 sequence: CASSIGLAGGGELFF. The CDR3 DNA reads TGTGCCAGTAGTATCGGACTAGCGGGGGGCGGGGAGCTGTTTTTT. The chain uses TRBV19 and TRBJ2-2; TRBD2 aligns across 14 bases. J lost 7 bases, V lost 3 bases, and 1 base had no gene match. The CDR3 sequence is 15 residues long. Germline CDR1 and CDR2: LNHDA and SQIVND (reference sequence).

CDR3 DNA sequence: TGTGCCAGCTCACCGCTTAGCGGGGGTGGTGATACGCAGTATTTT. The encoded protein is CASSPLSGGGDTQYF. The rearrangement uses TRBV18 and TRBJ2-3; 9 bases line up with TRBD2. Trimming removed 3 bases from V and 6 bases from J; junction bases left unmatched: 7. The CDR3 is 15 residues long. Germline assignment: CDR1 KGHSH and CDR2 LQKENI.

The V gene is TRBV16, the J gene TRBJ1-2; D uncertain. The CDR3 runs 15 residues. The V gene lost 5 bases and the J gene lost 8 bases, with 21 bases spanning the gap. From germline, CDR1 is KGHSY and CDR2 FQNENV. The CDR3 DNA sequence: TGTGCCAGCAGCGAACTTAATCGGGGTACGGACGGCTACACCTTC. This codes for CASSELNRGTDGYTF. The complete variable domain, with remaining parts taken from reference TRBV16 and TRBJ1-2, reads GEEVAQTPKHLVRGEGQKAKLYCAPIKGHSYVFWYQQVLKNEFKFLISFQNENVFDETGMPKERFSAKCLPNSPCSLEIQATKLEDSAVYFCASSELNRGTDGYTFGSGTRLTVV.

The chain employs TRBV25-1 and TRBJ2-1; possibly TRBD2 for D (5 bases). CDR3 length: 11 amino acids. Germline CDR1 MGHDK, CDR2 SYGVNS. The ends were cut back, 7 bases at V and 4 bases at J, with 5 bases in the middle. CDR3 sequence reads: CASTGYNEQFF. The CDR3 bases are TGTGCCAGCACGGGATACAATGAGCAGTTCTTC.

The chain links TRBV11-1 to TRBJ2-5; 11 bases are shared with TRBD2. Germline-derived CDR1 and CDR2 are SGHAT and FQDESV (reference sequence). The J segment lost 3 bases and the V segment lost 4 bases, leaving 4 bases of the junction unmatched. The CDR3 covers 15 residues. As DNA, the CDR3 is TGTGCCAGCAGCTCGACTAGCGGGGAAGAAGAGACCCAGTACTTC. This translates into CASSSTSGEEETQYF.

V is TRBV9 and J is TRBJ2-2; 10 bases line up with TRBD1. The germline V gene has CDR1 SGDLS and CDR2 YYNGEE. The CDR3 extends over 16 amino acids. V lost 3 bases, J lost 0 bases, and 2 bases stayed unmatched. DNA of the CDR3: TGTGCCAGCAGCGCGACAGGGGGCGCGAACACCGGGGAGCTGTTTTTT. It is translated as CASSATGGANTGELFF.

The chain couples TRBV29-1 to TRBJ2-7, with unresolved D. Germline CDR1 and CDR2: SQVTM and ANQGSEA. CDR3 size: 13 residues. V was trimmed by 0 bases and J by 2 bases, leaving 8 bases between them. The CDR3 nucleotides are TGCAGCGTTGAAGATAGCCAGACCTACGAGCAGTACTTC. It yields the protein CSVEDSQTYEQYF.

A single count supports this clone. This sequence joins TRBV5-1 and TRBJ2-7; 10 positions match TRBD2. V was pared by 0 bases and J by 1 base, with 1 base of the junction left unmatched. This CDR3 contains 15 residues. Germline V gene data show CDR1 as SGHRS and CDR2 as YFSETQ. The CDR3 DNA follows: TGCGCCAGCAGCTTGGGGACTAGCGGTTCCTACGAGCAGTACTTC. Translating it yields CASSLGTSGSYEQYF.

This clone was recorded once. The rearrangement uses TRBV7-9 and TRBJ2-1; D gene ambiguous. The CDR3 length is 15 residues. Per the germline V gene, CDR1 is SEHNR and CDR2 is FQNEAQ (reference sequence). The V and J ends lost 2 bases and 11 bases respectively, with 19 bases between them. Here the CDR3 reads CASSLSGYPTMQQFF. Written as DNA, the CDR3 is TGTGCCAGCAGCTTATCCGGGTACCCTACAATGCAGCAGTTCTTC.

V gene TRBV4-1 combines with J gene TRBJ1-2; 7 positions match TRBD1. With 0 bases clipped from V and 10 bases from J, the junction kept 8 bases outside the gene matches. CDR1 is MGHRA and CDR2 is YSYEKL in the germline V gene. The CDR3 runs 14 residues. CDR3 in amino acids: CASSQDWGRGYYTF. The CDR3 DNA reads TGCGCCAGCAGCCAAGATTGGGGCAGGGGGTACTACACCTTC.

This chain connects TRBV29-1 to TRBJ1-2, with 8 bases matching TRBD1. Germline V gene lookup returns CDR1 SQVTM and CDR2 ANQGSEA. The CDR3 consists of 12 residues. J was trimmed by 6 bases and V by 5 bases; bases with no gene match: 5. In nucleotides, the CDR3 is TGCAGCGTTTCACAGGGGGATGATGGCTACACCTTC. Its protein product is CSVSQGDDGYTF.